The T cell receptor beta chain under discussion was sequenced for a study of patients and donors after allogeneic stem cell transplantation. Germline CDR1 SEHNR, CDR2 FQNEAQ (reference sequence). Trimming pared 5 bases from V and 4 bases from J, leaving 18 bases between. The length of the CDR3 is 15 residues. One entry per CDR3 protein results from TCRdb running MiXCR on the RT-PCR reads. In the table there are about a million distinct CDR3 sequences, approximately 18% of which are singletons. This clonotype was seen only a few times. This sequence was found in a human donor who was either an allogeneic HSCT recipient or a stem cell or donor lymphocyte infusion donor (not recorded which). It is not recorded whose cells these are; they may come from a transplant donor. The rearrangement joins TRBV7-9 to TRBJ2-7; either TRBD1 or TRBD2 may supply D (7 bases each). The sequenced sample consisted of blood, either unsorted or a sorted T cell fraction (not recorded which). The CDR3: CASSPAGQNLYEQYF. The CDR3 DNA reads as TGTGCCAGCAGCCCAGCGGGACAGAATCTTTACGAGCAGTACTTC. Together with reference TRBV7-9 and TRBJ2-7, the CDR3 gives the full variable domain: DTGVSQNPRHKITKRGQNVTFRCDPISEHNRLYWYRQTLGQGPEFLTYFQNEAQLEKSRLLSDRFSAERPKGSFSTLEIQRTEQGDSAMYLCASSPAGQNLYEQYFGPGTRLTVT.